This T cell receptor beta chain was found in a study of Ad26.COV2.S vaccination and SARS-CoV-2 variants. Profiled with immunoSEQ multiplex PCR; TCRdb holds only in-frame clones, not every one. The sample shows 85,000 to 95,000 clones, 82% of them seen only once. A note on this clone: The antigen is not known.

Regarding the study as a whole: Recipients given vaccine exceeded placebo recipients in spike-specific TCR breadth.

Source: peripheral blood, taken after recovery from COVID-19. The TCR was taken from a human donor who had recovered from COVID-19.

The CDR3 is CASSPTNYGYTF. The CDR3 nucleotides read TGTGCCAGCAGTCCAACGAACTATGGCTACACCTTC. The chain recombines TRBV6-6 with TRBJ1-2; unclear D gene. The CDR3 is 12 amino acids. Trimming shortened V by 5 bases and J by 2 bases, and 6 bases separated the two germline ends. The germline V gene has CDR1 MNHNY and CDR2 SVGAGI (reference sequence).